Below, 8 T cell receptor beta chains from the same sample are listed, as sequenced in a study of control samples from healthy donors and cancer patients. The method was immunoSEQ multiplex PCR; TCRdb's version includes in-frame clones alone and lacks a portion of them. Of fewer than 300,000 clones listed, roughly 87% are singletons. Sequences were obtained from PBMCs. The source is an older woman with lung cancer.

The chain joins TRBV30 to TRBJ2-5; D remains unclear. V was clipped by 1 base and J by 5 bases, with 5 bases between them. In germline, CDR1 is GTSNPN, CDR2 SVGIG (reference sequence). The CDR3 runs 11 residues. DNA for the CDR3: TGTGCCTGGAGTGCGGCGGAGACCCAGTACTTC. It codes for CAWSAAETQYF.

The rearrangement links TRBV4-1 to TRBJ2-7, with 11 bases matching TRBD1. With V trimmed by 3 bases and J by 4 bases, 8 bases remained unmatched. The CDR3 is made up of 16 amino acids. CDR1 is MGHRA, CDR2 YSYEKL, per germline. The CDR3, as DNA: TGCGCCAGCAGCCATCCAGTGGGGACAGGGGGATACGAGCAGTACTTC. It encodes CASSHPVGTGGYEQYF.

The chain is built from TRBV7-9 and TRBJ1-3, with 8 bases matching TRBD1. V trimming: 5 bases; J trimming: 0 bases; junction bases outside the gene matches: 3. CDR1 and CDR2 from the germline V gene are SEHNR and FQNEAQ (reference sequence). The CDR3 sequence is 15 residues long. DNA for the CDR3: TGTGCCAGCAGCCTACAGGGGGGCTCTGGAAACACCATATATTTT. This translates into CASSLQGGSGNTIYF.

This chain connects TRBV6-1 to TRBJ1-5; D is unclear. Trimming cost V 3 bases and J 0 bases, with 15 bases left between them. Germline assignment: CDR1 MNHNS and CDR2 SASEGT. CDR3 length equals 17 residues. The CDR3 bases are TGTGCCAGCAGTGATCGGAGGGAGCTAAATAGCAATCAGCCCCAGCATTTT. It is translated as CASSDRRELNSNQPQHF.

The chain is built from TRBV28 and TRBJ2-1, with 7 bases matching TRBD2. J gave up 4 bases and V 3 bases, and 3 bases lay outside the gene matches. Per germline, CDR1 MDHEN and CDR2 SYDVKM. The CDR3 length is 14 residues. In DNA form, the CDR3 reads TGTGCCAGCAGTTTTGAGCGGGATTACAATGAGCAGTTCTTC. Protein sequence: CASSFERDYNEQFF.

On this clone itself: At one of its ends the junction is not consistent with the germline gene, which may arise from a read error. The chain is built from TRBV5-1 and TRBJ2-7; 10 positions agree with TRBD2. CDR3 length: 15 residues. CDR1 is SGHRS and CDR2 is YFSETQ in the germline V gene. The CDR3 bases are TGCGCCAGCACCTTGGGGACTAGCGTTTCCTACGAGCAGTACTTC. It translates to CASTLGTSVSYEQYF. Drawing the rest from reference TRBV5-1 and TRBJ2-7, the complete variable domain is KAGVTQTPRYLIKTRGQQVTLSCSPISGHRSVSWYQQTPGQGLQFLFEYFSETQRNKGNFPGRFSGRQFSNSRSEMNVSTLELGDSALYLCASTLGTSVSYEQYFGPGTRLTVT.

The chain carries TRBV6-9 and TRBJ1-5; 12 nucleotides agree with TRBD1. Germline assignment: CDR1 MNHGY and CDR2 SVAAGI. This CDR3 has 21 amino acids. The J segment lost 0 bases and the V segment lost 4 bases, leaving 16 bases of the junction unmatched. As DNA, the CDR3 is TGTGCCAGCAGTTTTAAACCTCCGGGACAGGGGGCAATTTATAGCAATCAGCCCCAGCATTTT. Its protein product is CASSFKPPGQGAIYSNQPQHF.

The rearrangement links TRBV19 to TRBJ2-7, with D maybe TRBD2 (7 bases). Trimming removed 6 bases at V and 4 bases at J, with 13 bases between. The CDR3 has 13 amino acids. Germline assignment: CDR1 LNHDA and CDR2 SQIVND (reference sequence). The CDR3 spells CASSRGARYEQYF. Here the CDR3 DNA reads TGTGCCAGTAGCCGGGGGGCGCGGTACGAGCAGTACTTC.